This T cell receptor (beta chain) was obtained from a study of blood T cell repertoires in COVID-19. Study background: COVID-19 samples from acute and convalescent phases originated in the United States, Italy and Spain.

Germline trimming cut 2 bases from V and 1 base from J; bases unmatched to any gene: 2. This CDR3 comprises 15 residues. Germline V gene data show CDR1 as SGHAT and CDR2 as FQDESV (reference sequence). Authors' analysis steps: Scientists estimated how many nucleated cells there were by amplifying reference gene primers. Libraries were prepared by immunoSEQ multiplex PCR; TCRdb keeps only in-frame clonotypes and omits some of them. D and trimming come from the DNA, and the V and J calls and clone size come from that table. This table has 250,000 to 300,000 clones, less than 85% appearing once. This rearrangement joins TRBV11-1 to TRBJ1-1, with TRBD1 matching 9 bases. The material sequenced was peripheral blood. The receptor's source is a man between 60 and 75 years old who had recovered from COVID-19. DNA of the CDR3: TGTGCCAGCAGCTTACAGGACAGGGGGAACACTGAAGCTTTCTTT. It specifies CASSLQDRGNTEAFF. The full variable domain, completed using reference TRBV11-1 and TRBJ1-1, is EAEVAQSPRYKITEKSQAVAFWCDPISGHATLYWYRQILGQGPELLVQFQDESVVDDSQLPKDRFSAERLKGVDSTLKIQPAELGDSAMYLCASSLQDRGNTEAFFGQGTRLTVV.